Listed here are 9 T cell receptor beta chains from one sample, sequenced in a study of beta chain features in type 1 diabetes (dated by TCRdb to between 2018 and 2020). Library preparation employed the immunoSEQ multiplex PCR assay. All of the isolated RNA was reverse transcribed with the High Capacity cDNA Reverse Transcription Kit, so expressed TCRB transcripts were sequenced. The immuneACCESS repertoire file appears here via TCRdb, limited to in-frame rearrangements. These files lack a portion of the clones; in checked studies, under half of the deficit traces to unresolved V genes, and the cause of the others is not known. The sample table contains about 180,000 clones; only one count was recorded for about 12% of them. The ten largest account for about 0.66% of the sample. The specimen was central memory CD4+ T cells from blood. All receptors derive from a woman younger than 35 in good health.

This chain joins TRBV28 and TRBJ1-2; 7 nucleotides align to TRBD1. In germline, CDR1 is MDHEN, CDR2 SYDVKM. V trimming: 4 bases; J trimming: 4 bases; junction bases outside the gene matches: 3. The CDR3 is made up of 13 amino acids. In DNA, the CDR3 is TGTGCCAGCAGTTCGACAGGGATCTATGGCTACACCTTC. Amino acid sequence: CASSSTGIYGYTF.

The chain recombines TRBV11-3 with TRBJ2-5; tentative D call: TRBD1 (5 bases). The DNA end is more similar to TRBJ2-7, so the J call may be wrong. The CDR3 is made up of 13 amino acids. Germline V CDR1 and CDR2: SGHNT, YENEEA. CDR3 sequence: CASSLAAGNEQYF. The CDR3 DNA reads as TGTGCCAGCAGCTTAGCTGCAGGGAACGAGCAGTACTTC.

A note on this clone: This sample also contains other DNA sequences that code for the same CDR3. The genes are TRBV28 and TRBJ2-3; TRBD1 aligns across 9 bases. V was pared by 6 bases and J by 1 base, with 5 bases of the junction left unmatched. The CDR3 contains 15 residues. Germline V lookup: CDR1 MDHEN, CDR2 SYDVKM. CDR3 in DNA: TGTGCCAGCAGCCGCCGGACAGGGGGCACAGATACGCAGTATTTT. As protein: CASSRRTGGTDTQYF.

The table lists this clone with a few counts. The chain combines TRBV29-1 with TRBJ2-5; tentative D call: TRBD2 (5 bases). The J call may be faulty, since TRBJ2-7 better matches the DNA end. In germline, CDR1 is SQVTM, CDR2 ANQGSEA. The CDR3 runs to 13 residues. The CDR3 bases are TGCAGCTTCTCGGGGTCTAGCAAGGACGAGCAGTACTTC. Translated, it gives CSFSGSSKDEQYF.

As concerns this clone: Distinct nucleotide sequences in the sample also encode this CDR3. J is TRBJ2-7 and V is TRBV29-1, with D uncertain. This CDR3 is 12 amino acids long. Germline V lookup: CDR1 SQVTM, CDR2 ANQGSEA. V lost 1 base and J 0 bases, leaving 4 bases between the germline ends. CDR3 in amino acids: CSVEGSSYEQYF. The CDR3 region has the DNA TGCAGCGTTGAAGGGAGCTCCTACGAGCAGTACTTC.

In the case of this clone: In the same sample, other DNA sequences code for this CDR3. The chain carries TRBV4-3 and TRBJ1-2; TRBD1 matches 8 bases. CDR1 is LGHNA, CDR2 YSLEER, per germline. The CDR3 spans 14 residues. After removal of 3 bases from V and 4 bases from J, the junction contained 4 bases not matched to a gene. CDR3 protein: CASSQDRVGYGYTF. DNA of the CDR3: TGCGCCAGCAGCCAGGACAGGGTAGGCTATGGCTACACCTTC.

This clone was counted many times. V is TRBV11-2 and J is TRBJ2-7; 8 positions agree with TRBD1. J gave up 5 bases and V 3 bases, and 3 bases lay outside the gene matches. Germline loops: CDR1 SGHAT, CDR2 FQNNGV. The CDR3 is 13 amino acids. CDR3: CASSFDRGHEQYF. The CDR3 DNA reads TGTGCCAGCAGCTTCGACAGGGGCCACGAGCAGTACTTC.

The chain employs TRBV2 and TRBJ2-7, with 8 bases aligning to TRBD2. Unmatched junction bases numbered 4, after V lost 6 bases and J lost 3 bases. The germline V gene encodes CDR1 SNHLY and CDR2 FYNNEI. This CDR3 has 13 amino acids. This CDR3 reads CASRMTSDYEQYF. CDR3 nucleotide sequence: TGTGCCAGCAGGATGACTAGCGACTACGAGCAGTACTTC.

The chain joins TRBV6-1 to TRBJ1-3; the D gene is possibly TRBD1 (5 bases). Germline CDR1 and CDR2: MNHNS and SASEGT. Trimming took 7 bases from V and 2 from J, leaving 9 bases between them. CDR3 length: 13 amino acids. The CDR3 bases are TGTGCCAGCAAGGGGTTGGCTGGAAACACCATATATTTT. Translated: CASKGLAGNTIYF.